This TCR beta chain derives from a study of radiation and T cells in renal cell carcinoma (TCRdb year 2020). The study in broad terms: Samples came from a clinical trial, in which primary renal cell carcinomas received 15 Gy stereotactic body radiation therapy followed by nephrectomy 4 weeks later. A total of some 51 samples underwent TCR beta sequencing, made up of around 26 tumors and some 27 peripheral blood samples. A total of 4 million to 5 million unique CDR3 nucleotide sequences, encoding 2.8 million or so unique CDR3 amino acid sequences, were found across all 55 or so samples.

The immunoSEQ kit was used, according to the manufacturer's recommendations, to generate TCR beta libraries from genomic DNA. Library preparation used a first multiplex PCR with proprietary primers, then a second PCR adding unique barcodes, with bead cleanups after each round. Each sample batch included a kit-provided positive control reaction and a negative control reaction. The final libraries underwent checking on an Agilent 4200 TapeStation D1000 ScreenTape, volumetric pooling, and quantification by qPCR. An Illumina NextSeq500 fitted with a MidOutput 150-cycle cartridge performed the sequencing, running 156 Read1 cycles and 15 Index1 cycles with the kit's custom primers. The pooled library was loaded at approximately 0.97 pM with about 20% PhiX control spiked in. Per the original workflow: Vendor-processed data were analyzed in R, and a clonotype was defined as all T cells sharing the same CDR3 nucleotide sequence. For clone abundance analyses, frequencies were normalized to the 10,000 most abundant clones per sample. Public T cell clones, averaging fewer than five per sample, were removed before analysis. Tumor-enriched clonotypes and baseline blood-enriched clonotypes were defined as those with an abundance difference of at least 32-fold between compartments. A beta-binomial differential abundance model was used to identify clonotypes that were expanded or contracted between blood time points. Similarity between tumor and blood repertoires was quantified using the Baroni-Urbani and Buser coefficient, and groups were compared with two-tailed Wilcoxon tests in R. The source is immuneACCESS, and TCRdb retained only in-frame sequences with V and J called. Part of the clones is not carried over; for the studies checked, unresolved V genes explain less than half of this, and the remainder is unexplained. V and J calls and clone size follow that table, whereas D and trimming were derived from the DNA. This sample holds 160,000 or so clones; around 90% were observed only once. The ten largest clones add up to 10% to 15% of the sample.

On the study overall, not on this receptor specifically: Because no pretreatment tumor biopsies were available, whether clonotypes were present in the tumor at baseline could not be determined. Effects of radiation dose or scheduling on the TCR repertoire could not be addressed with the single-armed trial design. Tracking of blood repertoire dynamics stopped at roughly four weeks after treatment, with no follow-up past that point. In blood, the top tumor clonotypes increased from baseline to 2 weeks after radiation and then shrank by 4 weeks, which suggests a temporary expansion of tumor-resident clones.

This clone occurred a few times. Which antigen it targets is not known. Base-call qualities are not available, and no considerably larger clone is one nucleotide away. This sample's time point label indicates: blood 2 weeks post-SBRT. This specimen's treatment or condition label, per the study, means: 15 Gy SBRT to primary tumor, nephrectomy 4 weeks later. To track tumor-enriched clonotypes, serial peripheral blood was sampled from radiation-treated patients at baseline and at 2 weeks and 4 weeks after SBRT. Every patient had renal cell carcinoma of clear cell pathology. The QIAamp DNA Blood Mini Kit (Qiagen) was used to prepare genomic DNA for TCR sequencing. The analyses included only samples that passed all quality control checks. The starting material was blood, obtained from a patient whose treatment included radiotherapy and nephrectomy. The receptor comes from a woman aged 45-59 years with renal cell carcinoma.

The DNA sequence is given as TGTGCCAGCAGTGACCCCGGGGTTTTAGGGACCACTGAAGCTTTCTTT. This codes for CASSDPGVLGTTEAFF. The chain links TRBV6-1 with TRBJ1-1; the D region possibly corresponds to TRBD1 (5 bases align). Trimming costs V 3 bases and J 4 bases, and their ends lie 18 bases apart. CDR1 MNHNS and CDR2 SASEGT are derived from the germline V gene. The cysteine opens and the phenylalanine closes a CDR3 of 16 amino acids. CDR3 DNA only is kept here, 48 bases in frame from base 1.